This T cell receptor (beta chain) comes out of a study of blood T cell repertoires in COVID-19. Some clones are missing from TCRdb's copy, which holds only in-frame ones; the method was immunoSEQ multiplex PCR. In the table there are approximately 180,000 clones, around 85% of which are singletons. Recruits, aged roughly 18 to 89 years, lived in about two dozen US areas. Material for sequencing was PBMCs or T cells enriched from blood (not recorded which). The TCR sequence derives from a man between 40 and 49 years old who had recovered from COVID-19.

The CDR3 DNA reads TGCGCCAGCAGCTTGGCCTCTTTTACAGCAACTAATGAAAAACTGTTTTTT. It codes for CASSLASFTATNEKLFF. The chain has TRBV5-1 and TRBJ1-4; D is uncertain. V was cut by 0 bases and J by 0 bases, with 12 bases left in between. Germline V gene sequence: CDR1 SGHRS, CDR2 YFSETQ. The CDR3 runs 17 residues. Full variable domain (missing parts from reference TRBV5-1 and TRBJ1-4): KAGVTQTPRYLIKTRGQQVTLSCSPISGHRSVSWYQQTPGQGLQFLFEYFSETQRNKGNFPGRFSGRQFSNSRSEMNVSTLELGDSALYLCASSLASFTATNEKLFFGSGTQLSVL.